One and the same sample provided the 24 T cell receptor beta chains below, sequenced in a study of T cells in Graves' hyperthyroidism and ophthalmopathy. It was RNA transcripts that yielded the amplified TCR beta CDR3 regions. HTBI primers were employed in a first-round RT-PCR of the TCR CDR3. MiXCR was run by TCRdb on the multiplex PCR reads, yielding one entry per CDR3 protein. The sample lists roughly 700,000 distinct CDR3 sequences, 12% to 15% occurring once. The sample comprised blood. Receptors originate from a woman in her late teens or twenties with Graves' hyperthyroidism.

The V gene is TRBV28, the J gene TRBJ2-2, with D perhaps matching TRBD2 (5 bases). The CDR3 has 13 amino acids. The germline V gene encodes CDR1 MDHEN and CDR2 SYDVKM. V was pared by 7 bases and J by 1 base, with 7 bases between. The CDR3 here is CASMRENTGELFF. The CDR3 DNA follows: TGTGCCAGCATGAGGGAGAACACCGGGGAGCTGTTTTTT.

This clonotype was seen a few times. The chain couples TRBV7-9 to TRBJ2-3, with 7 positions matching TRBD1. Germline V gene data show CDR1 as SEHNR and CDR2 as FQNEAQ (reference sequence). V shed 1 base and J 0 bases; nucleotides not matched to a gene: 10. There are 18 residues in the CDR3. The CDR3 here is CASSLVHWTGLSTDTQYF. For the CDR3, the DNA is TGTGCCAGCAGCTTAGTCCACTGGACAGGCCTAAGCACAGATACGCAGTATTTT.

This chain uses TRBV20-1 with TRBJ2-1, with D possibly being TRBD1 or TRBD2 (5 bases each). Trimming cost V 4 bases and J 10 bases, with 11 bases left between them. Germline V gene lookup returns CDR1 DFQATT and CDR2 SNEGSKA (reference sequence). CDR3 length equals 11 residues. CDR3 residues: CSATGTGEQFF. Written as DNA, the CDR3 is TGCAGTGCTACAGGGACGGGAGAGCAGTTCTTC.

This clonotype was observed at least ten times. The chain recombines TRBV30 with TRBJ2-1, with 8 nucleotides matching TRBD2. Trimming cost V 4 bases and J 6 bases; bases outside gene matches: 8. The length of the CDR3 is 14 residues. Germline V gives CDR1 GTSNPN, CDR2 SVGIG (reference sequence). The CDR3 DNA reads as TGTGCCTGGAACGCGGGAGGTCTCTTCAATGAGCAGTTCTTC. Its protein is CAWNAGGLFNEQFF.

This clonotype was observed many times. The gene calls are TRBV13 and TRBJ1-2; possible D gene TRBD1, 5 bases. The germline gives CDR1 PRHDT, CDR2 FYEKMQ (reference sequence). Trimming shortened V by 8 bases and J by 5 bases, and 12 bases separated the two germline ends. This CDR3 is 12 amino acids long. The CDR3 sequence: CASQQGGYGYTF. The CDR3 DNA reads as TGTGCCAGCCAGCAGGGCGGATATGGCTACACCTTC.

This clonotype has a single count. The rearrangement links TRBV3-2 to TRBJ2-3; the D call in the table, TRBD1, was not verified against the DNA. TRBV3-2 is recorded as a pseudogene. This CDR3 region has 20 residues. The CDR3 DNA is TGTGCCAGCAGCCAAATTCCCCGGGATCCCTCATGGTGGAGCACAGATACGCAGTATTTT. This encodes CASSQIPRDPSWWSTDTQYF.

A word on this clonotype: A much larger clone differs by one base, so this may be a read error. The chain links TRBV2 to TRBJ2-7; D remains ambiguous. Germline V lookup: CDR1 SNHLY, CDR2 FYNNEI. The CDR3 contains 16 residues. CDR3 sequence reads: CASSVVMGSGLYEQCF. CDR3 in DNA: TGTGCCAGCAGTGTAGTCATGGGCTCGGGTCTGTACGAGCAGTGCTTC. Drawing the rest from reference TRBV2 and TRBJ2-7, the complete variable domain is EPEVTQTPSHQVTQMGQEVILRCVPISNHLYFYWYRQILGQKVEFLVSFYNNEISEKSEIFDDQFSVERPDGSNFTLKIRSTKLEDSAMYFCASSVVMGSGLYEQCFGPGTRLTVT.

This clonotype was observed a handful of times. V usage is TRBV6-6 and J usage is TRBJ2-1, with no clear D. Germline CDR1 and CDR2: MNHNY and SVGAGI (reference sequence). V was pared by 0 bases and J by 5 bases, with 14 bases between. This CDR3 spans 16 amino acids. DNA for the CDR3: TGTGCCAGCAGTTACTCGTCCCCGGGCCTAAACAATGAGCAGTTCTTC. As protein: CASSYSSPGLNNEQFF.

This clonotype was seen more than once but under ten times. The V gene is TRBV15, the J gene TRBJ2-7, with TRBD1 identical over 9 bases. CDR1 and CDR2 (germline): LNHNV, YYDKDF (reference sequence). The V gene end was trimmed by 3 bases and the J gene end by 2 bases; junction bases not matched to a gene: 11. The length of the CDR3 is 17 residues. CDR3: CATSRNYGQGITYEQYF. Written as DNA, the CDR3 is TGTGCCACCAGCAGGAACTATGGACAGGGGATTACCTACGAGCAGTACTTC.

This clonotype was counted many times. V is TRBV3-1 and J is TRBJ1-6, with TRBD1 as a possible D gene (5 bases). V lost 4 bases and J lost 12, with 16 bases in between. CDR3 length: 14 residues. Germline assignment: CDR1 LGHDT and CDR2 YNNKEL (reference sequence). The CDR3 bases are TGTGCCAGCAGCCCGGGACGACGGGGGGAACCCCTCCACTTT. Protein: CASSPGRRGEPLHF. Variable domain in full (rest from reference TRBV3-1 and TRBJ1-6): DTAVSQTPKYLVTQMGNDKSIKCEQNLGHDTMYWYKQDSKKFLKIMFSYNNKELIINETVPNRFSPKSPDKAHLNLHINSLELGDSAVYFCASSPGRRGEPLHFGNGTRLTVT.

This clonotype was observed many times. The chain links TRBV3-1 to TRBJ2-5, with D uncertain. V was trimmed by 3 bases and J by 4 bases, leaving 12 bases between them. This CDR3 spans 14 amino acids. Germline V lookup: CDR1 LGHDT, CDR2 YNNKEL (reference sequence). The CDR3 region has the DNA TGTGCCAGCAGCCAGACGAGAAGGATAGAGACCCAGTACTTC. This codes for CASSQTRRIETQYF.

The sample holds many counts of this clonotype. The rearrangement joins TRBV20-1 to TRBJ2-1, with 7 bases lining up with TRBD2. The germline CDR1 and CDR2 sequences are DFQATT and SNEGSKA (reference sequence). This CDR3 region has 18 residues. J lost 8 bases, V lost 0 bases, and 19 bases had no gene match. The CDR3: CSARDVAPRGRSIDEQFF. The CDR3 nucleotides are TGCAGTGCTAGAGATGTCGCTCCGCGGGGGAGATCTATCGATGAGCAGTTCTTC.

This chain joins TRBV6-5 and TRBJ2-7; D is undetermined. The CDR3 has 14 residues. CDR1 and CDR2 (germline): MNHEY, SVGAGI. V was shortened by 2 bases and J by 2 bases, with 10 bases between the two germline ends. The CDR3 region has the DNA TGTGCCAGCAGTTACCGGGTCTACCCCTACGAGCAGTACTTC. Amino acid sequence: CASSYRVYPYEQYF.

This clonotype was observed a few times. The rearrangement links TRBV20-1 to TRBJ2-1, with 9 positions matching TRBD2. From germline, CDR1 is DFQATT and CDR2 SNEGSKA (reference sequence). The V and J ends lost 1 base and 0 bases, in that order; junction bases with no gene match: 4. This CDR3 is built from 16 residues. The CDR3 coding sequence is TGCAGTGCTAGAGCGCGACTAGCGGTCTCCTACAATGAGCAGTTCTTC. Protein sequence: CSARARLAVSYNEQFF.

For the CDR3, the DNA is TGTGCCAGCGGGCTTTCGGCCTGGAGCTATGGCTACACCTTC. This sequence encodes CASGLSAWSYGYTF. The chain joins TRBV6-1 to TRBJ1-2; D remains ambiguous. Per germline, CDR1 MNHNS and CDR2 SASEGT. V lost 8 bases and J lost 4, with 17 bases in between. This CDR3 has 14 amino acids.

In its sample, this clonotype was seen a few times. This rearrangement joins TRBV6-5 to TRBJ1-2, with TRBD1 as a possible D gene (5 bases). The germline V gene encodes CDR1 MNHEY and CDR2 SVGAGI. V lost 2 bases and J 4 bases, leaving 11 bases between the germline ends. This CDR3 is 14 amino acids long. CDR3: CASSYTGTAYGYTF. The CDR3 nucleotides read TGTGCCAGCAGTTACACCGGGACGGCCTATGGCTACACCTTC.

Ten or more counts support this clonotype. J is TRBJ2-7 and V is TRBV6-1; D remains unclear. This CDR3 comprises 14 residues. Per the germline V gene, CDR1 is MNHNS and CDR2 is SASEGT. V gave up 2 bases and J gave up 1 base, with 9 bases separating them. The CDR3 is CASSESWGSYEQYF. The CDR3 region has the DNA TGTGCCAGCAGTGAATCGTGGGGTTCCTACGAGCAGTACTTC.

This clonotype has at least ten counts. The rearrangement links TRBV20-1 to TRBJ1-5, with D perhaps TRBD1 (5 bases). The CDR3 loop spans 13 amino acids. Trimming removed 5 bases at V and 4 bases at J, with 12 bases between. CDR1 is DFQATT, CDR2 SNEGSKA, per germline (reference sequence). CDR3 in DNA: TGCAGTGCTGGAAGGGACTGGAATCAGCCCCAGCATTTT. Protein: CSAGRDWNQPQHF.

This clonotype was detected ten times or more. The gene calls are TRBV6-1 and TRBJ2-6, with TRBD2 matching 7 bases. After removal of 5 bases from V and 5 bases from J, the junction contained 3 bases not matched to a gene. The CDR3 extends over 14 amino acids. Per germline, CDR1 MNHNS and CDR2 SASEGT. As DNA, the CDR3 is TGTGCCAGCAGTTACGGGGGGTGGGCCAACGTCCTGACTTTC. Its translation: CASSYGGWANVLTF.

The CDR3 DNA reads TGTGCCATCAGTGCTCCGCGGGACACTGAAGCTTTCTTT. Its protein product is CAISAPRDTEAFF. The rearrangement joins TRBV10-3 to TRBJ1-1; D not certain. CDR3 length equals 13 residues. Germline V lookup: CDR1 ENHRY, CDR2 SYGVKD. Trimming removed 4 bases from V and 3 bases from J, with 9 bases in between.

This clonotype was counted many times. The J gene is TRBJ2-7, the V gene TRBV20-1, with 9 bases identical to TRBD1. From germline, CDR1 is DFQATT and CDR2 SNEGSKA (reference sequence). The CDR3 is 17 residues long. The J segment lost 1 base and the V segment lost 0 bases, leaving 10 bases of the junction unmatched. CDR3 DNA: TGCAGTGCTAGAGATAGGGGACAGGGTGTAGCGTCCTACGAGCAGTACTTC. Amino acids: CSARDRGQGVASYEQYF.

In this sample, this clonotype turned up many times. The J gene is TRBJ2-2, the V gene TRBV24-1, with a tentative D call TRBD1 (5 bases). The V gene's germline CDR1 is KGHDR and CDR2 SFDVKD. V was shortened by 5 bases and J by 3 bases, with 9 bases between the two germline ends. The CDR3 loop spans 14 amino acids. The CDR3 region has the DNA TGTGCCACCAGTGCCACAGGTTACACCGGGGAGCTGTTTTTT. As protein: CATSATGYTGELFF.

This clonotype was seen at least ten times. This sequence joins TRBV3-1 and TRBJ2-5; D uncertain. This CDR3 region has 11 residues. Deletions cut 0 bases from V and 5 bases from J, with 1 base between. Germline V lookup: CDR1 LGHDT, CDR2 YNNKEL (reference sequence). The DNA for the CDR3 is TGTGCCAGCAGCCAAGACGAGACCCAGTACTTC. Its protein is CASSQDETQYF.

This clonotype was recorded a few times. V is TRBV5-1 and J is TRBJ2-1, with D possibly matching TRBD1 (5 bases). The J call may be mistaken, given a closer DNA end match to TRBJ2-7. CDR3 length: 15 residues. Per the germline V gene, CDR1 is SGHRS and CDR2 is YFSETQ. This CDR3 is CASSSLTDSYNEQYF. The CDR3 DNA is TGCGCCAGCAGCTCTCTGACAGATTCCTACAATGAGCAGTACTTC.